Below, 29 T cell receptor beta chains from the same sample are listed, as sequenced in a study of OX40 agonist ivuxolimab in advanced cancers. Sequencing was performed with immunoSEQ multiplex PCR; in TCRdb, only in-frame clones are kept and a portion is missing. There are approximately 64,000 clones in the sample; roughly four fifths occur only once, and 0.7% lies in the top ten. This specimen consisted of CD4+ or CD8+ T cells sorted from blood, obtained in a trial of the OX40 agonist ivuxolimab. Every receptor here comes from an adult with an advanced solid tumor such as melanoma, head and neck, liver or kidney cancer.

The chain is built from TRBV30 and TRBJ2-1; D is unclear. The CDR3 is 11 residues long. V lost 2 bases and J 13 bases, leaving 12 bases between the germline ends. CDR1 and CDR2 (germline): GTSNPN, SVGIG (reference sequence). This CDR3 is CAWSPNTSQFF. In nucleotides, the CDR3 is TGTGCCTGGAGTCCTAATACCTCTCAGTTCTTC.

The rearrangement links TRBV5-4 to TRBJ2-7; D assignment may be TRBD1 or TRBD2 (6 bases each). This CDR3 has 18 amino acids. Trimming pared 3 bases from V and 2 bases from J, leaving 24 bases between. Germline loops: CDR1 SGHNT, CDR2 YYREEE (reference sequence). The DNA for the CDR3 is TGTGCCAGCAGCTCTCCAACGGGGGAACAGGGTGTTACCTACGAGCAGTACTTC. This gives the protein CASSSPTGEQGVTYEQYF. Based on the CDR3 plus reference TRBV5-4 and TRBJ2-7, the full variable domain is ETGVTQSPTHLIKTRGQQVTLRCSSQSGHNTVSWYQQALGQGPQFIFQYYREEENGRGNFPPRFSGLQFPNYSSELNVNALELDDSALYLCASSSPTGEQGVTYEQYFGPGTRLTVT.

V gene TRBV5-6 combines with J gene TRBJ1-2, with 9 positions matching TRBD1. The germline gives CDR1 SGHDT, CDR2 YYEEEE. J was trimmed by 7 bases and V by 3 bases; bases with no gene match: 7. The CDR3 has 14 amino acids. The CDR3 sequence: CASSSDRGSGGYTF. For the CDR3, the DNA is TGTGCCAGCAGCTCGGACAGGGGCTCAGGTGGCTACACCTTC.

The genes are TRBV19 and TRBJ2-5, with D perhaps TRBD2 (6 bases). V shed 2 bases and J shed 11 bases, with 15 bases lying between them. Germline lookup yields CDR1 LNHDA and CDR2 SQIVND (reference sequence). The CDR3 runs 13 residues. The CDR3 region is CASSITGGGIQYF. Here the CDR3 DNA reads TGTGCCAGTAGTATAACGGGCGGAGGGATACAGTACTTC.

The table lists this clone with a few counts. The gene calls are TRBV5-1 and TRBJ1-5; TRBD1 matches at 7 bases. The junction had 2 bases not matched to a gene; V was cut back by 0 bases and J by 5 bases. The CDR3 is 14 residues long. Per the germline V gene, CDR1 is SGHRS and CDR2 is YFSETQ. The CDR3: CASSLGQGDQPQHF. The CDR3 region has the DNA TGCGCCAGCAGCTTGGGACAGGGCGATCAGCCCCAGCATTTT.

The chain uses TRBV6-5 and TRBJ1-6; D unclear. The germline V gene encodes CDR1 MNHEY and CDR2 SVGAGI. V lost 4 bases to trimming and J lost 7 bases, with 11 bases between them. This CDR3 spans 14 amino acids. The CDR3 spells CASSLTTWNSPLHF. In nucleotides, the CDR3 is TGTGCCAGCAGTTTGACAACTTGGAATTCACCCCTCCACTTT.

The chain couples TRBV13 to TRBJ2-2; D call uncertain. Between the trimmed V and J ends, which lost 4 bases and 7 bases, there was a span of 16 bases. The CDR3 sequence is 15 residues long. Per germline, CDR1 PRHDT and CDR2 FYEKMQ (reference sequence). In DNA form, the CDR3 reads TGTGCCAGCAGCTCCTACGACAAACGGCACGGGGAGCTGTTTTTT. Translating gives CASSSYDKRHGELFF. The whole variable domain, remainder taken from reference TRBV13 and TRBJ2-2, is AAGVIQSPRHLIKEKRETATLKCYPIPRHDTVYWYQQGPGQDPQFLISFYEKMQSDKGSIPDRFSAQQFSDYHSELNMSSLELGDSALYFCASSSYDKRHGELFFGEGSRLTVL.

This chain uses TRBV14 with TRBJ2-1; the match to TRBD2 covers 11 bases. The CDR3 extends over 16 amino acids. The junction had 9 bases not matched to a gene; V was cut back by 3 bases and J by 8 bases. Germline V CDR1 and CDR2: SGHDN, FVKESK. The CDR3 region has the DNA TGTGCCAGCAGCCAGATTAGCGGGAGGGCGGTGTATGAGCAGTTCTTC. Translating it yields CASSQISGRAVYEQFF.

The chain recombines TRBV19 with TRBJ2-7, with 7 bases identical to TRBD2. This CDR3 spans 14 amino acids. The germline V gene has CDR1 LNHDA and CDR2 SQIVND (reference sequence). V gave up 1 base and J gave up 4 bases; unmatched junction bases: 4. The CDR3 reads CASSIGGSGYEQYF. CDR3 nucleotide sequence: TGTGCCAGTAGTATAGGCGGGAGTGGATACGAGCAGTACTTC.

This chain links TRBV5-3 with TRBJ2-5, with a tentative D call TRBD2 (6 bases). TRBV5-3 is classed as an ORF, of uncertain function. The V end was cut by 8 bases, the J end by 2 bases, with 10 bases between. The CDR3 is 12 amino acids. The CDR3 sequence is CARGLSQETQYF. In nucleotides, the CDR3 is TGTGCCAGGGGACTCAGTCAAGAGACCCAGTACTTC.

V usage is TRBV29-1 and J usage is TRBJ1-1, with D possibly matching TRBD1 (5 bases). The CDR3 is made up of 14 amino acids. Per germline, CDR1 SQVTM and CDR2 ANQGSEA. V was pared by 2 bases and J by 8 bases, with 18 bases between. CDR3 sequence reads: CSVETPHGAREAFF. In nucleotides, the CDR3 is TGCAGCGTTGAAACCCCTCATGGGGCGCGGGAAGCTTTCTTT.

The V gene is TRBV7-9, the J gene TRBJ1-5; D is unclear. The CDR3 sequence is 15 residues long. Germline CDR1 SEHNR, CDR2 FQNEAQ (reference sequence). Between the trimmed V and J ends, which lost 5 bases and 0 bases, there was a span of 11 bases. CDR3 protein: CASSPGVNSNQPQHF. The CDR3 DNA reads as TGTGCCAGCAGCCCGGGCGTCAATAGCAATCAGCCCCAGCATTTT.

This chain joins TRBV7-9 and TRBJ2-7, with D unclear. Trimming stripped 3 bases from V and 3 bases from J, with 12 bases between. This CDR3 contains 14 residues. In germline, CDR1 is SEHNR, CDR2 FQNEAQ (reference sequence). CDR3 loop: CASSFDLGYYEQYF. The DNA for the CDR3 is TGTGCCAGCAGCTTCGACCTGGGGTACTACGAGCAGTACTTC.

The chain employs TRBV4-2 and TRBJ2-1, with 10 positions matching TRBD2. Looked up from germline, CDR1 is LGHNA and CDR2 is YNFKEQ. The junction had 3 bases not matched to a gene; V was cut back by 0 bases and J by 4 bases. The CDR3 covers 16 residues. CDR3 residues: CASSQELAGFYNEQFF. CDR3 sequence (DNA): TGTGCCAGCAGCCAAGAACTAGCGGGATTTTACAATGAGCAGTTCTTC.

CDR3 DNA: TGTGCCAGTAGTATTCGGGGGAGCCCCTACAATGAGCAGTTCTTC. Amino acid sequence: CASSIRGSPYNEQFF. This rearrangement joins TRBV19 to TRBJ2-1; possibly TRBD2 for D (6 bases). The CDR3 covers 15 residues. Germline CDR1 is LNHDA and CDR2 is SQIVND (reference sequence). Trimming shortened V by 3 bases and J by 2 bases, and 11 bases separated the two germline ends.

The chain links TRBV15 to TRBJ2-7; weak D call: TRBD1 (5 bases). Looked up from germline, CDR1 is LNHNV and CDR2 is YYDKDF (reference sequence). V was cut by 2 bases and J by 2 bases, with 7 bases left in between. This CDR3 is built from 13 residues. CDR3 loop: CATSRQGTYEQYF. The CDR3 DNA sequence: TGTGCCACCAGCAGACAGGGTACCTACGAGCAGTACTTC.

The chain carries TRBV18 and TRBJ2-5; 11 bases are shared with TRBD2. The V segment lost 3 bases and the J segment 3 bases; nucleotides outside the gene matches: 9. Germline-derived CDR1 and CDR2 are KGHSH and LQKENI. The CDR3 totals 17 residues. CDR3 DNA sequence: TGTGCCAGCTCACCGCTTAGCGGGGGGGCTCGGAAAGAGACCCAGTACTTC. Translated, it gives CASSPLSGGARKETQYF.

The chain carries TRBV11-2 and TRBJ1-1; TRBD1 agrees at 11 bases. Losses at the gene ends were 5 bases for V and 3 bases for J; bases not matched to a gene: 5. From germline, CDR1 is SGHAT and CDR2 FQNNGV. The CDR3 is 15 amino acids. The CDR3 is CASSPWDRGDTEAFF. The CDR3 nucleotides are TGTGCCAGCAGCCCTTGGGACAGGGGGGACACTGAAGCTTTCTTT.

The V gene is TRBV5-1, the J gene TRBJ1-4; a weak D match, TRBD1 (5 bases). Germline-derived CDR1 and CDR2 are SGHRS and YFSETQ. The CDR3 runs 14 residues. V was shortened by 6 bases and J by 1 base, with 10 bases between the two germline ends. This CDR3 reads CASTGGGTNEKLFF. In DNA form, the CDR3 reads TGCGCCAGCACTGGGGGTGGAACTAATGAAAAACTGTTTTTT. The full variable domain, completed using reference TRBV5-1 and TRBJ1-4, is KAGVTQTPRYLIKTRGQQVTLSCSPISGHRSVSWYQQTPGQGLQFLFEYFSETQRNKGNFPGRFSGRQFSNSRSEMNVSTLELGDSALYLCASTGGGTNEKLFFGSGTQLSVL.

The V and J genes are TRBV6-5 and TRBJ1-4, with D possibly being TRBD1 (6 bases). Germline CDR1 MNHEY, CDR2 SVGAGI. This CDR3 contains 12 residues. Trimming pared 8 bases from V and 8 bases from J, leaving 12 bases between. This CDR3 reads CASRGGFEKLFF. The CDR3 DNA reads TGTGCCAGCCGGGGGGGCTTCGAAAAACTGTTTTTT.

This clone is a singleton in its sample. The chain joins TRBV19 to TRBJ2-3; no reliable D call. CDR1 LNHDA and CDR2 SQIVND come from the germline V gene (reference sequence). The CDR3 has 13 amino acids. V lost 11 bases and J 2 bases, leaving 14 bases between the germline ends. CDR3: CAGRADSTDTQYF. The CDR3 DNA reads TGTGCCGGTCGGGCCGACTCCACAGATACGCAGTATTTT.

V usage is TRBV30 and J usage is TRBJ2-3; 7 nucleotides align to TRBD1. Germline V gene sequence: CDR1 GTSNPN, CDR2 SVGIG (reference sequence). This CDR3 is 14 amino acids long. J was trimmed by 2 bases and V by 0 bases; bases with no gene match: 2. CDR3 sequence: CAWSVGTVTDTQYF. The CDR3 bases are TGTGCCTGGAGTGTTGGGACAGTCACAGATACGCAGTATTTT. The entire variable domain, with the rest obtained from reference TRBV30 and TRBJ2-3, is as follows: SQTIHQWPATLVQPVGSPLSLECTVEGTSNPNLYWYRQAAGRGLQLLFYSVGIGQISSEVPQNLSASRPQDRQFILSSKKLLLSDSGFYLCAWSVGTVTDTQYFGPGTRLTVL.

V usage is TRBV5-4 and J usage is TRBJ2-3; TRBD2 agrees at 8 bases. Germline V gene lookup returns CDR1 SGHNT and CDR2 YYREEE (reference sequence). This CDR3 is 15 amino acids long. V lost 1 base and J lost 5; bases outside the gene matches: 6. CDR3 loop: CASSLTSGNKDTQYF. CDR3 coding DNA: TGTGCCAGCAGCTTGACTAGCGGCAATAAAGATACGCAGTATTTT.

This chain uses TRBV18 with TRBJ2-2; no firm D call. CDR3 length equals 12 residues. The V and J ends lost 3 bases and 7 bases respectively, with 6 bases between them. CDR1 is KGHSH and CDR2 is LQKENI in the germline V gene. The CDR3 sequence: CASSPKDGELFF. DNA of the CDR3: TGTGCCAGCTCACCGAAGGACGGGGAGCTGTTTTTT.

This clone occurred once. The chain links TRBV10-3 to TRBJ2-1, with 8 bases that match TRBD1. The CDR3 spans 14 residues. In germline, CDR1 is ENHRY, CDR2 SYGVKD. V trimming: 3 bases; J trimming: 8 bases; junction bases outside the gene matches: 6. Here the CDR3 DNA reads TGTGCCATCAGTGACGGAGGACAGGGACATGAGCAGTTCTTC. Its translation is CAISDGGQGHEQFF.

The chain has TRBV19 and TRBJ2-1, with D perhaps matching TRBD2 (7 bases). In germline, CDR1 is LNHDA, CDR2 SQIVND (reference sequence). CDR3 length: 15 amino acids. The V and J ends lost 10 bases and 8 bases respectively, with 24 bases between them. The CDR3 DNA is TGTGCCACTACCCTGGGAGGGGGGCGTACGGATGAGCAGTTCTTC. Its protein is CATTLGGGRTDEQFF.

The gene calls are TRBV10-3 and TRBJ1-2; 10 nucleotides match TRBD1. The CDR3 has 15 residues. After removal of 3 bases from V and 1 base from J, the junction contained 2 bases not matched to a gene. The germline CDR1 and CDR2 sequences are ENHRY and SYGVKD. CDR3 bases: TGTGCCATCAGTGAAGGACAGGGGGGTAACTATGGCTACACCTTC. Encoded protein: CAISEGQGGNYGYTF.

The chain joins TRBV5-1 to TRBJ1-1, with D maybe TRBD1 (5 bases). The CDR3 contains 13 residues. Deletions cut 2 bases from V and 6 bases from J, with 11 bases between. In germline, CDR1 is SGHRS, CDR2 YFSETQ. The CDR3: CASSLSETAEAFF. The CDR3 bases are TGCGCCAGCAGCTTATCCGAGACAGCTGAAGCTTTCTTT.

The DNA for the CDR3 is TGTGCCAGCAGTCCCTTTACCACAGATACGCAGTATTTT. Its translation: CASSPFTTDTQYF. The V and J genes are TRBV2 and TRBJ2-3; D is ambiguous. The CDR3 is 13 amino acids. CDR1 and CDR2 (germline): SNHLY, FYNNEI. V was trimmed by 5 bases and J by 2 bases, leaving 8 bases between them. The entire variable domain, with the rest obtained from reference TRBV2 and TRBJ2-3, is as follows: EPEVTQTPSHQVTQMGQEVILRCVPISNHLYFYWYRQILGQKVEFLVSFYNNEISEKSEIFDDQFSVERPDGSNFTLKIRSTKLEDSAMYFCASSPFTTDTQYFGPGTRLTVL.